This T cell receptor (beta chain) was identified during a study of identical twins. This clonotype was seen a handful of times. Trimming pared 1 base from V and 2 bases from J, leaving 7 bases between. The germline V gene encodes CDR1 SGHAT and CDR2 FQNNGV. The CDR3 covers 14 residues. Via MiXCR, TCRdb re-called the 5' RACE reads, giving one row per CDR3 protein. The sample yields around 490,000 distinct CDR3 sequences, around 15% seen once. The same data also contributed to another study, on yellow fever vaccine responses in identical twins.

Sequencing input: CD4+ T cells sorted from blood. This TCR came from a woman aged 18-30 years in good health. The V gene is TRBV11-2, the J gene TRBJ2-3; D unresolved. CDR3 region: CASSLVTFTDTQYF. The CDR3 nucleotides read TGTGCCAGCAGCTTAGTAACTTTCACAGATACGCAGTATTTT.